Following are 6 T cell receptor beta chains from one sample sequenced in a study of T cells after yellow fever vaccination. One entry per CDR3 protein, called by TCRdb with MiXCR from the 5' RACE reads. The data show 150,000 to 200,000 distinct CDR3 sequences, roughly 11% seen once. The source was CD8+ T cells sorted from PBMCs, collected 15 days after the yellow fever booster vaccination. The receptors come from a young man who received the YFV17D yellow fever vaccine.

This clonotype was observed a handful of times. The CDR3 loop is CASRRQGGGNPSTDTQYF. DNA of the CDR3: TGTGCCAGCAGGCGACAGGGGGGGGGAAATCCTAGCACAGATACGCAGTATTTT. The chain is built from TRBV27 and TRBJ2-3, with 9 nucleotides matching TRBD1. The junction had 13 bases not matched to a gene; V was cut back by 6 bases and J by 0 bases. CDR1 and CDR2 from the germline V gene are MNHEY and SMNVEV (reference sequence). This CDR3 region has 18 residues.

In this sample, this clonotype turned up a few times. V usage is TRBV11-2 and J usage is TRBJ1-6; D unresolved. Germline values: CDR1 SGHAT, CDR2 FQNNGV. The CDR3 sequence is 16 residues long. V lost 5 bases and J lost 0, with 11 bases in between. The CDR3 nucleotides are TGTGCCAGCAGCACGGGATCGAGCTCCTATAATTCACCCCTCCACTTT. It is translated as CASSTGSSSYNSPLHF.

This clonotype was detected a few times. The chain links TRBV13 to TRBJ2-7; 7 nucleotides agree with TRBD1. With 4 bases clipped from V and 6 bases from J, the junction kept 9 bases outside the gene matches. The length of the CDR3 is 14 residues. Germline CDR1 PRHDT, CDR2 FYEKMQ (reference sequence). DNA of the CDR3: TGTGCCAGCAGCTCTGACAGGGTAGCAGCCGAGCAGTACGTC. Its translation: CASSSDRVAAEQYV.

The genes are TRBV7-3 and TRBJ1-4, with TRBD1 identical over 9 bases. The germline gives CDR1 SGHTA, CDR2 FQGTGA. This CDR3 is 15 amino acids long. The V segment lost 4 bases and the J segment 8 bases; nucleotides outside the gene matches: 8. CDR3 DNA sequence: TGTGCCAGCAGCTCTTCGGGACAGGGAGGAGAAAAACTGTTTTTT. Translated, it gives CASSSSGQGGEKLFF.

This clonotype was recorded at least ten times. The chain couples TRBV28 to TRBJ2-1, with D possibly called TRBD1 or TRBD2 (5 bases each). The V end lost 3 bases, the J end lost 4 bases, and 10 bases lay between the germline ends. Germline V CDR1 and CDR2: MDHEN, SYDVKM. The CDR3 runs 14 residues. The CDR3: CASSFLGVYNEQFF. The CDR3 bases are TGTGCCAGCAGTTTTCTGGGGGTTTACAATGAGCAGTTCTTC.

This clonotype has at least ten counts. This CDR3 is CASSLGGWEQFF. CDR3 coding DNA: TGTGCCAGCAGCTTAGGGGGTTGGGAGCAGTTCTTC. J is TRBJ2-1 and V is TRBV11-2; no clear D gene. Germline CDR1 SGHAT, CDR2 FQNNGV. V lost 1 base and J 10 bases, leaving 8 bases between the germline ends. This CDR3 is 12 amino acids long.